This T cell receptor (beta chain) was documented in a study of Ad26.COV2.S vaccination and SARS-CoV-2 variants. Study-level results: Assessments of TCR breadth and depth may have underestimated the total T cell responses. People given the vaccine had a wider spike-specific TCR breadth than placebo recipients did. Substantial post-vaccination breadth of spike-specific CD8+ and CD4+ T cell responses was reported. Vaccine and placebo recipients had comparable breadth of non-spike TCRs.

The data were produced by immunoSEQ multiplex PCR, yet TCRdb's version contains in-frame clones alone and is incomplete. The repertoire holds over 110,000 clones, with roughly 89% as singletons. Germline-derived CDR1 and CDR2 are MDHEN and SYDVKM. V was pared by 11 bases and J by 4 bases, with 13 bases of the junction left unmatched. CDR3 size: 14 residues. About this clone: Its target is unknown.

This chain uses TRBV28 with TRBJ1-2, with 7 bases identical to TRBD1. The sequence was collected from a human donor who had recovered from COVID-19. The specimen was peripheral blood, collected after recovery from COVID-19. As DNA, the CDR3 is TGTGCCGGCAAGCCGAGACAGGGCATCTATGGCTACACCTTC. Protein sequence: CAGKPRQGIYGYTF.